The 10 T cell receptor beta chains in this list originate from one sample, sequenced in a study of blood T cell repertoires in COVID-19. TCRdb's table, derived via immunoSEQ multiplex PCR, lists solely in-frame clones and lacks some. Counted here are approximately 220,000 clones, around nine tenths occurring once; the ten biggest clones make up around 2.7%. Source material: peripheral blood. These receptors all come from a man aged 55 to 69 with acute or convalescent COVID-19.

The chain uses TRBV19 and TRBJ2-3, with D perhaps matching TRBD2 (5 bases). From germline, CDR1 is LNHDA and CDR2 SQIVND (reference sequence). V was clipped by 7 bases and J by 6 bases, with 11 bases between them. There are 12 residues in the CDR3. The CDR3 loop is CASIASGDTQYF. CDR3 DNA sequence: TGTGCCAGTATCGCCTCGGGGGATACGCAGTATTTT.

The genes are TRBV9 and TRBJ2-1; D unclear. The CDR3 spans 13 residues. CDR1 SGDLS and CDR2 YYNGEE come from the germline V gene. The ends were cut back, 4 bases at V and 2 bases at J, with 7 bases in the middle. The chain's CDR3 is CASSSEAYNEQFF. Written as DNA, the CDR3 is TGTGCCAGCAGCTCTGAGGCCTACAATGAGCAGTTCTTC.

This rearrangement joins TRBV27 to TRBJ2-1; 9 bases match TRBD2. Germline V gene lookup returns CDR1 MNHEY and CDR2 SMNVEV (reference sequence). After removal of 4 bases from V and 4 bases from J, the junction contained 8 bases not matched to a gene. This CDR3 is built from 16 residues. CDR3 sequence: CASSYRSSGAYNEQFF. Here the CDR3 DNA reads TGTGCCAGCAGTTACCGTTCTAGCGGGGCTTACAATGAGCAGTTCTTC.

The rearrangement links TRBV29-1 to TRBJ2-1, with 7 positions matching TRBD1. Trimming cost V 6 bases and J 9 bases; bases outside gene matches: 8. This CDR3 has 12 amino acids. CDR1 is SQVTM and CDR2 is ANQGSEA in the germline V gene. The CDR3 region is CSVGPGQLEQFF. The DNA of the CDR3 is TGCAGCGTCGGCCCGGGACAGCTTGAGCAGTTCTTC.

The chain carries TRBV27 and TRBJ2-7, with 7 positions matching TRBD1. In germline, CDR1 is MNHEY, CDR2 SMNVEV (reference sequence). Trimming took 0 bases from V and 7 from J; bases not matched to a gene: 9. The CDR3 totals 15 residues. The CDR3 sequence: CASSLSLGGSREQYF. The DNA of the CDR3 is TGTGCCAGCAGTTTATCATTAGGGGGCTCCCGGGAGCAGTACTTC.

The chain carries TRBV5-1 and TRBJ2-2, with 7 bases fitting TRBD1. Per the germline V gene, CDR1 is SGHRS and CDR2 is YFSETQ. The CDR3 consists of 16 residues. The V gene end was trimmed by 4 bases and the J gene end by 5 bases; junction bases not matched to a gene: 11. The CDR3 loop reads CASSPGGRGNTGELFF. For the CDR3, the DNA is TGCGCCAGCAGCCCAGGTGGCAGGGGGAATACCGGGGAGCTGTTTTTT.

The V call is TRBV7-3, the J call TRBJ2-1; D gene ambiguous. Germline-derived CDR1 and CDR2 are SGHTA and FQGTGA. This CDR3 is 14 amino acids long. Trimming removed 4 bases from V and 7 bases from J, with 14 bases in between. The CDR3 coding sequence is TGTGCCAGCAGCTCGTCTAGAAATGTGAATGAGCAGTTCTTC. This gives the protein CASSSSRNVNEQFF. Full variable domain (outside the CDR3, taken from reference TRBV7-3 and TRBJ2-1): GAGVSQTPSNKVTEKGKYVELRCDPISGHTALYWYRQSLGQGPEFLIYFQGTGAADDSGLPNDRFFAVRPEGSVSTLKIQRTERGDSAVYLCASSSSRNVNEQFFGPGTRLTVL.

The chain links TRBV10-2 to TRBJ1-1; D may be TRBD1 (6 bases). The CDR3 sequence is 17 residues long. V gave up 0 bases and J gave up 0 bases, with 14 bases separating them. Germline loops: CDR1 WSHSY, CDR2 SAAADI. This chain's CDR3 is CASSESYRALVNTEAFF. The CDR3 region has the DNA TGCGCCAGCAGTGAGTCTTACAGGGCCCTGGTGAACACTGAAGCTTTCTTT.

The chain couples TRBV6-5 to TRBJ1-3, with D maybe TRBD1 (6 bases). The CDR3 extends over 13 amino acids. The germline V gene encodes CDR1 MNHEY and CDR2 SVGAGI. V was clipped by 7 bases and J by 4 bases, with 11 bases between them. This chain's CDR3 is CASTRGAGNTIYF. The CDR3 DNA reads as TGTGCCAGCACTCGGGGGGCCGGAAACACCATATATTTT.

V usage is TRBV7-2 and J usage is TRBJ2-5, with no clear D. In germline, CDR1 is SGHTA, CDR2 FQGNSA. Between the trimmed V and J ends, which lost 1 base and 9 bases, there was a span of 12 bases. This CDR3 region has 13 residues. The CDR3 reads CASSLVRTEAQYF. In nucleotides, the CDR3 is TGTGCCAGCAGCTTAGTAAGAACTGAGGCCCAGTACTTC.